The rows below give T cell receptor beta chains drawn from one sample of a study of T cells in pancreatic ductal adenocarcinoma. The protocol was immunoSEQ multiplex PCR, while the TCRdb copy is restricted to in-frame clones and leaves out a portion. The sample contains approximately 97,000 clones, about 95% of which appear only once. Sequencing used PBMCs. Source of these receptors: a human donor with pancreatic ductal adenocarcinoma. The CDR3 runs from the conserved cysteine through the conserved F or W. The order of the fields is J gene, V gene, CDR3 protein.

J gene: TRBJ2-5; V gene: TRBV7-9; CDR3 protein: CASSQETQYF
J gene: TRBJ2-5; V gene: TRBV11-2; CDR3 protein: CASSKNSLETQYF
J gene: TRBJ2-5; V gene: TRBV30; CDR3 protein: CAWTHSGIQETQYF
J gene: TRBJ2-7; V gene: TRBV2; CDR3 protein: CASSEARQSYEQYF
J gene: TRBJ2-1; V gene: TRBV4-2; CDR3 protein: CASSPGQGSEQFF
J gene: TRBJ2-3; V gene: TRBV5-1; CDR3 protein: CASSLGLAGGPVDTQYF
J gene: TRBJ1-1; V gene: TRBV20-1; CDR3 protein: CSATLAGAFF
J gene: TRBJ1-5; V gene: TRBV6-1; CDR3 protein: CASSATGGNQPQHF
J gene: TRBJ2-5; V gene: TRBV2; CDR3 protein: CASSEFRGVETQYF
J gene: TRBJ2-1; V gene: TRBV6-1; CDR3 protein: CASIEGGVNEQFF
J gene: TRBJ1-2; V gene: TRBV7-2; CDR3 protein: CASSSNRGQGGYTF
J gene: TRBJ2-5; V gene: TRBV7-2; CDR3 protein: CASSLMRETQYF
J gene: TRBJ2-1; V gene: TRBV28; CDR3 protein: CASSSVTSGRAAGSYNEQFF
J gene: TRBJ2-1; V gene: TRBV7-9; CDR3 protein: CASSFTGQGMDEQFF
J gene: TRBJ2-5; V gene: TRBV6-1; CDR3 protein: CASTRQGEETQYF
J gene: TRBJ2-7; V gene: TRBV10-3; CDR3 protein: CAISEAGAREQYF
J gene: TRBJ2-5; V gene: TRBV9; CDR3 protein: CASSAGTPQETQYF
J gene: TRBJ2-7; V gene: TRBV7-2; CDR3 protein: CASSLGGSGNYEQYF
J gene: TRBJ2-1; V gene: TRBV9; CDR3 protein: CASSVGRSGINNEQFF
J gene: TRBJ2-7; V gene: TRBV5-6; CDR3 protein: CASSLGDWMSYEQYF
J gene: TRBJ1-2; V gene: TRBV28; CDR3 protein: CASSQGARIPYGYTF
J gene: TRBJ1-2; V gene: TRBV6-5; CDR3 protein: CASSPQGQGSSGYTF
J gene: TRBJ1-1; V gene: TRBV9; CDR3 protein: CASSVALSSEAFF
J gene: TRBJ1-1; V gene: TRBV7-3; CDR3 protein: CASSLGDREFTEAFF
J gene: TRBJ2-3; V gene: TRBV18; CDR3 protein: CASSPREWTSTDTQYF
J gene: TRBJ1-4; V gene: TRBV19; CDR3 protein: CASGWSEKLFF
J gene: TRBJ2-3; V gene: TRBV5-4; CDR3 protein: CASSLAGADTQYF
J gene: TRBJ2-1; V gene: TRBV29-1; CDR3 protein: CSAGQGNLISYNEQFF
J gene: TRBJ1-2; V gene: TRBV5-1; CDR3 protein: CASSFEGGASDGYTF
J gene: TRBJ1-2; V gene: TRBV11-1; CDR3 protein: CASSAGTPNYGYTF
J gene: TRBJ1-4; V gene: TRBV30; CDR3 protein: CAWKRGAVYEKLFF
J gene: TRBJ2-2; V gene: TRBV5-4; CDR3 protein: CASSLPGHPTGELFF
J gene: TRBJ2-7; V gene: TRBV20-1; CDR3 protein: CSASRGYEQYF
J gene: TRBJ1-5; V gene: TRBV4-1; CDR3 protein: CASSQATGQGIGNQPQHF
J gene: TRBJ1-2; V gene: TRBV28; CDR3 protein: CASSRSVSGYTF
J gene: TRBJ2-7; V gene: TRBV7-3; CDR3 protein: CASSLASGSHEQYF
J gene: TRBJ2-3; V gene: TRBV6-1; CDR3 protein: CASSEWRGTQYF
J gene: TRBJ2-3; V gene: TRBV7-3; CDR3 protein: CASSLMEGPSTDTQYF
J gene: TRBJ1-2; V gene: TRBV5-6; CDR3 protein: CASSAGQADGYTF
J gene: TRBJ1-5; V gene: TRBV6-1; CDR3 protein: CASSEPLGQPQHF
J gene: TRBJ1-2; V gene: TRBV5-5; CDR3 protein: CASRRDLGSGYTF
J gene: TRBJ2-7; V gene: TRBV20-1; CDR3 protein: CSAEDYERKYF
J gene: TRBJ2-7; V gene: TRBV10-3; CDR3 protein: CAISESTQGFYEQYF
J gene: TRBJ2-7; V gene: TRBV7-8; CDR3 protein: CASSLVRTGIYEQYF
J gene: TRBJ2-7; V gene: TRBV28; CDR3 protein: CASSLGGRFNEQYF
J gene: TRBJ1-1; V gene: TRBV29-1; CDR3 protein: CSVTGALSFF
J gene: TRBJ2-1; V gene: TRBV5-4; CDR3 protein: CASSSYRDRVVNEQFF
J gene: TRBJ2-7; V gene: TRBV11-2; CDR3 protein: CASSLGLGGRYEQYF
J gene: TRBJ2-3; V gene: TRBV9; CDR3 protein: CASSGGEGVDTQYF
J gene: TRBJ2-3; V gene: TRBV5-1; CDR3 protein: CASSLVTSSSTDTQYF
J gene: TRBJ1-5; V gene: TRBV7-2; CDR3 protein: CASSRTASTANQPQHF